These T cell receptor beta chains were read from a single sample in a study of blood T cell repertoires in COVID-19. The table came from immunoSEQ multiplex PCR; TCRdb's copy has only in-frame clones and leaves some out. This sample yields over 200,000 clones, of which around 85% are seen a single time; under 20% belongs to the top ten. The specimen sequenced was PBMCs or T cells enriched from blood (not recorded which). The source is a man aged 35-49 years who had recovered from COVID-19. Each CDR3 is given with its conserved first and last residue. Fields, in order: V gene, clone size, J gene, D gene, CDR3 DNA, CDR3 protein. D genes are given only for firm matches. Expanded clones get a size class; other rows say once, few or many, or leave the size out.

>TRBV28|-|TRBJ1-5|-
TGTGCCAGCAGTTTATCGGGTAATAGCAATCAGCCCCAGCATTTT
CASSLSGNSNQPQHF
>TRBV2|-|TRBJ1-3|-
TGTGCCATCGTCTCTGGAAACACCATATATTTT
CAIVSGNTIYF
>TRBV27|-|TRBJ2-1|TRBD2
TGTGCCAGCAGTTCCAGGGAGGGACTTAACAATGAGCAGTTCTTC
CASSSREGLNNEQFF
>TRBV30|-|TRBJ2-1|-
TGTGCCTGGAGTGTGGGCTACCCCTCTGAGCAGTTCTTC
CAWSVGYPSEQFF
>TRBV7-2|-|TRBJ2-7|TRBD2
TGTGCCAGCAGCTTAGTGGGCGGGAGTGGGCCCTACGAGCAGTACTTC
CASSLVGGSGPYEQYF
>TRBV5-1|-|TRBJ1-5|-
TGCGCCAGCAGCTTGGATCAAGGGACAAATCAGCCCCAGCATTTT
CASSLDQGTNQPQHF
>TRBV7-3|-|TRBJ2-3|TRBD2
TGTGCCAGCAGCTTAACGGGACTAGCGGGAGGGGTGGGCACAGATACGCAGTATTTT
CASSLTGLAGGVGTDTQYF
>TRBV29-1|-|TRBJ1-4|TRBD1
TGCAGCGTAAGATGGACAGGGCGAGAAAAACTGTTTTTT
CSVRWTGREKLFF
>TRBV5-1|-|TRBJ2-2|-
TGCGCCAGCAGCCTACAGGGCGGAGAAGCCGGGGAGCTGTTTTTT
CASSLQGGEAGELFF
>TRBV7-2|-|TRBJ2-1|TRBD2
TGTGCCAGCAGCTTAGGTGGGACTAGCGGGAGTGTATTCAATGAGCAGTTCTTC
CASSLGGTSGSVFNEQFF
>TRBV30|-|TRBJ1-2|-
TGTGCCTGGACTAAAAACCCGAACGGACACTTGATCCTCTATGGCTACACCTTC
CAWTKNPNGHLILYGYTF
>TRBV19|few|TRBJ1-5|-
TGTGCCAGTAGTTTTCTTTCCTCCCCTCAGCCCCAGCATTTT
CASSFLSSPQPQHF
>TRBV7-9|-|TRBJ1-1|TRBD1
TGTGCCAGCAGCTTAGCCGGGACAGGGATAAGGCACACTGAAGCTTTCTTT
CASSLAGTGIRHTEAFF
>TRBV10-3|-|TRBJ2-7|TRBD1
TGTGCCATCTGGACAGGGTACGAGCAGTACTTC
CAIWTGYEQYF
>TRBV30|-|TRBJ1-2|-
TGTGCCTGGAGTGTTGGGCCCGTTGGCTATGGCTACACCTTC
CAWSVGPVGYGYTF
>TRBV2|once|TRBJ1-3|-
TGTGCCAGCAGTCAAGGGTCGGTATTCGGAAACACCATATATTTT
CASSQGSVFGNTIYF
>TRBV3-1/TRBV3-2|-|TRBJ2-7|TRBD2
TGTGCCAGCAGCCTTAAGCGACTAGCGGGATTAGGCGAGCAGTACTTC
CASSLKRLAGLGEQYF
>TRBV3-1/TRBV3-2|few|TRBJ2-7|-
TGTGCCAGCAGCTCCTGGCCCGAGCAGTACTTC
CASSSWPEQYF
>TRBV10-3|few|TRBJ2-1|-
TGTGCCATCAGCCCGACTAGCAATGAGCAGTTCTTC
CAISPTSNEQFF
>TRBV19|-|TRBJ1-2|-
TGTGCCAGTAGTATTCTAACAGGCCGATCTTCACGCTACACCTTC
CASSILTGRSSRYTF
>TRBV6-1|-|TRBJ1-1|-
TGTGCCAGCAGTGAAGGGTGGCTCCCGAACACTGAAGCTTTCTTT
CASSEGWLPNTEAFF
>TRBV27|-|TRBJ1-2|-
TGTGCCAGCAGTTTCCGAGGCGGCTATGGCTACACCTTC
CASSFRGGYGYTF
>TRBV2|-|TRBJ2-5|TRBD2
TGTGCCAGCACGCTAGCGGGAGCTACGGGGACCCAGTACTTC
CASTLAGATGTQYF
>TRBV29-1|-|TRBJ1-6|TRBD1
TGCAGCGCCGGGACAGGAAATTCACCCCTCCACTTT
CSAGTGNSPLHF
>TRBV7-8|-|TRBJ1-2|TRBD1
TGTGCCAGCAGCCCGACAGGGGCAACGTGGCATGGCTACACCTTC
CASSPTGATWHGYTF
>TRBV18|once|TRBJ1-5|-
TGTGCCAGCTCACCACCGGTTGGGGCAGGCAATCAGCCCCAGCATTTT
CASSPPVGAGNQPQHF